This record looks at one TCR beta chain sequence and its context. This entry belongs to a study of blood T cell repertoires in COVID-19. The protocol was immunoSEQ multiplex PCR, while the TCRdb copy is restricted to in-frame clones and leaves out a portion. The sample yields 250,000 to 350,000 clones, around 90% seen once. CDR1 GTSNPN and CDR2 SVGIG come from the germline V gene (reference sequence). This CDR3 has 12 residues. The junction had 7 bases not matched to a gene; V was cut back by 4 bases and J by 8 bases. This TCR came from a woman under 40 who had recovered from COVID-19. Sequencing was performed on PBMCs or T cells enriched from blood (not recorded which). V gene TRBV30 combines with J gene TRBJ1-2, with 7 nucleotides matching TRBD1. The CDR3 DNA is TGTGCCTGGATCCGGGACAGAGGAGGCTACACCTTC. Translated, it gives CAWIRDRGGYTF.